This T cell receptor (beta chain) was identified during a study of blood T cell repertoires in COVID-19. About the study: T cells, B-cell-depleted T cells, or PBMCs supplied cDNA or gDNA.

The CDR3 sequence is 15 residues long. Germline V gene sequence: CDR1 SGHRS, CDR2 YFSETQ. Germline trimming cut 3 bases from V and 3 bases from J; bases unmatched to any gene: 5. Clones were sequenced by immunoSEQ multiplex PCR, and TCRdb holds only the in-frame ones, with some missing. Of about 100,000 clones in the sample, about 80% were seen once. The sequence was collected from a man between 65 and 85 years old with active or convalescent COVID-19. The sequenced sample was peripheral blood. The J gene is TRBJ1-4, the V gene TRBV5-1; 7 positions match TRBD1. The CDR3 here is CASSSLTGSNEKLFF. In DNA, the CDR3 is TGCGCCAGCAGCTCGCTGACAGGGTCTAATGAAAAACTGTTTTTT.